Listed below are T cell receptor beta chains from one sample, sequenced in a study of blood T cell repertoires in COVID-19. The table came from immunoSEQ multiplex PCR; TCRdb's copy has only in-frame clones and leaves some out. Among some 110,000 clones listed, about 80% were seen once. Sequencing input: peripheral blood. These receptors were collected from a man in his 70s with active or convalescent COVID-19. CDR3s include the opening cysteine and the closing phenylalanine or tryptophan. The order of the fields is J gene, clone size, V gene, D gene, CDR3 DNA, CDR3 protein. D genes are given only for firm matches. Clone size is not always given. Where it is, it says once, few, many or a class for expanded clones.

J: TRBJ2-3; size: NA; V: TRBV9; D: NA; DNA: TGTGCCAGCAGCTCGGGAGTTGGAGATACGCAGTATTTT; CDR3: CASSSGVGDTQYF
J: TRBJ1-2; size: NA; V: TRBV5-6; D: TRBD1; DNA: TGTGCCAGCAGCTTGCGACAGGGCCATGGCTACACCTTC; CDR3: CASSLRQGHGYTF
J: TRBJ2-3; size: NA; V: TRBV5-8; D: TRBD2; DNA: TGTGCCAGCAGCTTGGGTAGCGGGGTCACAGATACGCAGTATTTT; CDR3: CASSLGSGVTDTQYF
J: TRBJ2-4; size: NA; V: TRBV4-2; D: TRBD2; DNA: TGTGCCAGCAGCCAAGAGGTAGCGGGGTCAAAAAACATTCAGTACTTC; CDR3: CASSQEVAGSKNIQYF
J: TRBJ1-1; size: few; V: TRBV4-2; D: TRBD1; DNA: TGTGCCAGCAGCCACCAGGACAGGGGGGGTACTGAAGCTTTCTTT; CDR3: CASSHQDRGGTEAFF
J: TRBJ2-1; size: NA; V: TRBV5-1; D: NA; DNA: TGCGCCAGCAGCCTGGAAGCTAGTACCTACAATGAGCAGTTCTTC; CDR3: CASSLEASTYNEQFF
J: TRBJ2-5; size: NA; V: TRBV19; D: NA; DNA: TGTGCCAGTAGTATAGACCTCGCGACAGTCCGAGAGACCCAGTACTTC; CDR3: CASSIDLATVRETQYF
J: TRBJ1-5; size: NA; V: TRBV6-1; D: NA; DNA: TGTGCCAGCAGTGAAGCGCTTCGAGTAGTTAGCAATCAGCCCCAGCATTTT; CDR3: CASSEALRVVSNQPQHF
J: TRBJ2-2; size: NA; V: TRBV11-3; D: NA; DNA: TGTGCCAGCAGCTCTCCCGGGGAGCTGTTTTTT; CDR3: CASSSPGELFF
J: TRBJ1-1; size: NA; V: TRBV7-2; D: NA; DNA: TGTGCCAGCAGCTTAGTGCTAGGGGTCGACACTGAAGCTTTCTTT; CDR3: CASSLVLGVDTEAFF
J: TRBJ2-5; size: NA; V: TRBV7-2; D: NA; DNA: TGTGCCAGCAGCCAGAAGAGCACAGGGAGAAGAGAGACCCAGTACTTC; CDR3: CASSQKSTGRRETQYF
J: TRBJ1-2; size: NA; V: TRBV5-6; D: TRBD1; DNA: TGTGCCAGCAGCTTGGACTCCCAGGGGGCGAGGTATGGCTACACCTTC; CDR3: CASSLDSQGARYGYTF
J: TRBJ2-1; size: NA; V: TRBV14; D: TRBD2; DNA: TGTGCCAGCAGCCGCTGGACTAGCGGAAACAATGAGCAGTTCTTC; CDR3: CASSRWTSGNNEQFF
J: TRBJ1-6; size: once; V: TRBV18; D: NA; DNA: TGTGCCAGCTCACCATCTGTCAGCTCCTATAATTCACCCCTCCACTTT; CDR3: CASSPSVSSYNSPLHF
J: TRBJ1-6; size: NA; V: TRBV18; D: NA; DNA: TGTGCCAGCTCACCTCGAGATAATTCACCCCTCCACTTT; CDR3: CASSPRDNSPLHF
J: TRBJ2-1; size: NA; V: TRBV19; D: TRBD2; DNA: TGTGCCAGTAGTATCCCTCGACTAGCGGGGGGAAACTACAATGAGCAGTTCTTC; CDR3: CASSIPRLAGGNYNEQFF
J: TRBJ1-4; size: once; V: TRBV6-6; D: NA; DNA: TGTGCCAGCAGTCGGCGGGGGGGAGGAGGGACTAATGAAAAACTGTTTTTT; CDR3: CASSRRGGGGTNEKLFF
J: TRBJ2-3; size: once; V: TRBV5-6; D: TRBD1; DNA: TGTGCCAGCAGCTCAGGACAGGGTGGCACAGATACGCAGTATTTT; CDR3: CASSSGQGGTDTQYF
J: TRBJ2-7; size: NA; V: TRBV9; D: TRBD2; DNA: TGTGCCAGCAGCCCGAGCGGGAGGTCTTACGAGCAGTACTTC; CDR3: CASSPSGRSYEQYF
J: TRBJ2-5; size: NA; V: TRBV7-3; D: NA; DNA: TGTGCCAGCAGCTCTCAGGGCCAGGAGACCCAGTACTTC; CDR3: CASSSQGQETQYF
J: TRBJ1-2; size: NA; V: TRBV7-9; D: NA; DNA: TGTGCCAGCAGCTTAGGAGCCGTGACAAACGGCTACACCTTC; CDR3: CASSLGAVTNGYTF
J: TRBJ1-1; size: NA; V: TRBV5-1; D: NA; DNA: TGCGCCAGCAGCGCCTCACAGGTCATGAACACTGAAGCTTTCTTT; CDR3: CASSASQVMNTEAFF
J: TRBJ1-1; size: NA; V: TRBV4-2; D: NA; DNA: TGTGCCAGCAGCCAAGGGGACATGAACACTGAAGCTTTCTTT; CDR3: CASSQGDMNTEAFF
J: TRBJ1-2; size: NA; V: TRBV19; D: NA; DNA: TGTGCCAGTAGTAATGAGATCTATGGCTACACCTTC; CDR3: CASSNEIYGYTF
J: TRBJ2-7; size: NA; V: TRBV20-1; D: TRBD2; DNA: TGCAGTGCTAGTATTCCGACTAGCGGGGAATACGAGCAGTACTTC; CDR3: CSASIPTSGEYEQYF
J: TRBJ1-1; size: NA; V: TRBV5-1; D: TRBD1; DNA: TGCGCCAGCGGGGGACAGGGGAATACTGAAGCTTTCTTT; CDR3: CASGGQGNTEAFF
J: TRBJ2-2; size: NA; V: TRBV29-1; D: NA; DNA: TGCAGCGTTCGGGGGACGGACACCGGGGAGCTGTTTTTT; CDR3: CSVRGTDTGELFF
J: TRBJ2-1; size: NA; V: TRBV7-2; D: NA; DNA: TGTGCCAGCAGCTTAGGGAGGGCCTCCTACAATGAGCAGTTCTTC; CDR3: CASSLGRASYNEQFF
J: TRBJ2-2; size: NA; V: TRBV11-2; D: NA; DNA: TGTGCCAGCAGCTTTCGCGGATACACCGGGGAGCTGTTTTTT; CDR3: CASSFRGYTGELFF
J: TRBJ1-1; size: NA; V: TRBV6-5; D: NA; DNA: TGTGCCAGCACCCCGGGAGGGCGGGTGAACACTGAAGCTTTCTTT; CDR3: CASTPGGRVNTEAFF
J: TRBJ1-1; size: NA; V: TRBV11-2; D: NA; DNA: TGTGCCAGCAGCTTCTCAGGTGGCACTGAAGCTTTCTTT; CDR3: CASSFSGGTEAFF
J: TRBJ2-7; size: NA; V: TRBV18; D: NA; DNA: TGTGCCAGCTCTGTAGCAGGGTACTACGAGCAGTACTTC; CDR3: CASSVAGYYEQYF
J: TRBJ1-1; size: NA; V: TRBV19; D: TRBD1; DNA: TGTGCCAGTAGTATCGACAGGGGGCAGCTTGAAGCTTTCTTT; CDR3: CASSIDRGQLEAFF
J: TRBJ1-1; size: NA; V: TRBV6-5; D: NA; DNA: TGTGCCAGCATTATCAGGGGAGCTATGAACACTGAAGCTTTCTTT; CDR3: CASIIRGAMNTEAFF
J: TRBJ2-2; size: NA; V: TRBV11-3; D: NA; DNA: TGTGCCAGCAGCTTGGCAGGGTGGGACACCGGGGAGCTGTTTTTT; CDR3: CASSLAGWDTGELFF
J: TRBJ2-2; size: NA; V: TRBV19; D: NA; DNA: TGTGCCAGTAGTATCGCCCCCTGGGTCGGGGAAACCGGGGAGCTGTTTTTT; CDR3: CASSIAPWVGETGELFF
J: TRBJ1-1; size: once; V: TRBV5-6; D: NA; DNA: TGTGCCAGCAGCTTGGACCGAGGGGGAGCTTTCTTT; CDR3: CASSLDRGGAFF
J: TRBJ1-4; size: NA; V: TRBV4-2; D: TRBD1; DNA: TGTGCCAGCAGCCAAGATCTGCGGGACAGGGGTTGGGAAAAACTGTTTTTT; CDR3: CASSQDLRDRGWEKLFF
J: TRBJ2-7; size: NA; V: TRBV4-1; D: NA; DNA: TGCGCCAGCAGCCAAGATCGGGGGGCGGTAATCTACGAGCAGTACTTC; CDR3: CASSQDRGAVIYEQYF
J: TRBJ2-1; size: NA; V: TRBV5-1; D: NA; DNA: TGCGCCAGCAGCTTACAGGGAAACAATGAGCAGTTCTTC; CDR3: CASSLQGNNEQFF
J: TRBJ2-3; size: NA; V: TRBV4-3; D: TRBD2; DNA: TGCGCCAGCAGCCAACCCGAACCGGGACTAGCGGGGGCCCCCACAGATACGCAGTATTTT; CDR3: CASSQPEPGLAGAPTDTQYF
J: TRBJ1-3; size: NA; V: TRBV6-5; D: NA; DNA: TGTGCCAGCAGTTACTCGACTTCTAACTCTGGAAACACCATATATTTT; CDR3: CASSYSTSNSGNTIYF
J: TRBJ2-1; size: NA; V: TRBV11-3; D: TRBD2; DNA: TGTGCCAGCAGCTTCAGCGGGGGGGCACGCAATGAGCAGTTCTTC; CDR3: CASSFSGGARNEQFF
J: TRBJ2-2; size: NA; V: TRBV4-1; D: NA; DNA: TGCGCCAGCAGCCAAGATTTAGACACCGGGGAGCTGTTTTTT; CDR3: CASSQDLDTGELFF
J: TRBJ2-3; size: NA; V: TRBV7-2; D: TRBD2; DNA: TGTGCCAGCAGCTTAGCCAGACTAGCGGGGGCCACAGATACGCAGTATTTT; CDR3: CASSLARLAGATDTQYF
J: TRBJ1-3; size: NA; V: TRBV29-1; D: NA; DNA: TGCAGCGCTCGGAGTGGAGTTGGGGGCCGAGGCCGGGACACCATATATTTT; CDR3: CSARSGVGGRGRDTIYF
J: TRBJ1-2; size: NA; V: TRBV5-1; D: NA; DNA: TGCGCCAGCAGCTCTACCGGACGGACATCGGTTAACTATGGCTACACCTTC; CDR3: CASSSTGRTSVNYGYTF
J: TRBJ2-1; size: NA; V: TRBV19; D: TRBD2; DNA: TGTGCCAGTAGTGGGACTAGCGGGGGATACAATGAGCAGTTCTTC; CDR3: CASSGTSGGYNEQFF
J: TRBJ1-1; size: NA; V: TRBV3-1/TRBV3-2; D: NA; DNA: TGTGCCAGCAGCCTAGAGGTGAGGACTGAAGCTTTCTTT; CDR3: CASSLEVRTEAFF
J: TRBJ2-1; size: few; V: TRBV7-2; D: TRBD2; DNA: TGTGCCAGCAGCTTAGATAGCGGGAGGGCCGATGAGCAGTTCTTC; CDR3: CASSLDSGRADEQFF
J: TRBJ1-1; size: NA; V: TRBV16; D: NA; DNA: TGTGCCAGCAGCGTGGGACAGAACACTGAAGCTTTCTTT; CDR3: CASSVGQNTEAFF
J: TRBJ2-1; size: NA; V: TRBV3-1/TRBV3-2; D: TRBD2; DNA: TGTGCCAGCAGCCTCAGACTAGCGGGGGACTACAATGAGCAGTTCTTC; CDR3: CASSLRLAGDYNEQFF
J: TRBJ2-1; size: once; V: TRBV2; D: TRBD2; DNA: TGTGCCAGCAGTGAATTGTTAGCGGGAGGGGGTGAGCAGTTCTTC; CDR3: CASSELLAGGGEQFF
J: TRBJ2-5; size: once; V: TRBV19; D: NA; DNA: TGTGCCAGTAAGGGAACAGGGCGGGAGACCCAGTACTTC; CDR3: CASKGTGRETQYF
J: TRBJ2-7; size: once; V: TRBV21-1; D: NA; DNA: TGTGCCAGCAGCAAAGGCAAACTAGCAACATACGAGCAGTACTTC; CDR3: CASSKGKLATYEQYF
J: TRBJ1-1; size: NA; V: TRBV30; D: NA; DNA: TGTGCCTGGAATCCGGGGGAGCTAAACACTGAAGCTTTCTTT; CDR3: CAWNPGELNTEAFF
J: TRBJ2-1; size: NA; V: TRBV7-6; D: TRBD2; DNA: TGTGCCAGCAGCTTAACTAGCGGAGGGTACAATGAGCAGTTCTTC; CDR3: CASSLTSGGYNEQFF
J: TRBJ2-3; size: NA; V: TRBV9; D: NA; DNA: TGTGCCAGCAGCTCCCGGGGTTCTGCAGATACGCAGTATTTT; CDR3: CASSSRGSADTQYF
J: TRBJ1-4; size: few; V: TRBV20-1; D: NA; DNA: TGCAGTGCTAGTGAGCAGTATAATGAAAAACTGTTTTTT; CDR3: CSASEQYNEKLFF